The 26 T cell receptor beta chains listed next were all sequenced from one sample in a study of blood T cell repertoires in COVID-19. The data were produced by immunoSEQ multiplex PCR, yet TCRdb's version contains in-frame clones alone and is incomplete. This sample has about 220,000 clones; about four fifths occur once, and the top ten carry about 1.3%. The sample comprised PBMCs or T cells enriched from blood (not recorded which). Receptors were obtained from a woman aged 40 to 50 with acute COVID-19.

The chain links TRBV27 to TRBJ2-7; TRBD2 might be the D (5 bases). The germline V gene encodes CDR1 MNHEY and CDR2 SMNVEV (reference sequence). CDR3 length equals 15 residues. V gave up 5 bases and J gave up 6 bases, with 20 bases separating them. The CDR3 DNA follows: TGTGCCAGCAGTCCGCGACTTGGGGAGATCGTCGAGCAGTACTTC. As protein: CASSPRLGEIVEQYF.

This sequence joins TRBV10-3 and TRBJ2-7, with TRBD1 matching 8 bases. This CDR3 spans 13 amino acids. Germline V gene data show CDR1 as ENHRY and CDR2 as SYGVKD. With 2 bases clipped from V and 6 bases from J, the junction kept 3 bases outside the gene matches. CDR3 coding DNA: TGTGCCATCAGTGAGGGACAGGGCGTCGAGCAGTACTTC. It translates to CAISEGQGVEQYF.

The chain combines TRBV7-2 with TRBJ2-2, with D perhaps TRBD2 (6 bases). This CDR3 comprises 15 residues. Trimming removed 7 bases from V and 1 base from J, with 13 bases in between. Per the germline V gene, CDR1 is SGHTA and CDR2 is FQGNSA. CDR3 sequence (DNA): TGTGCCAGCAATCCTGGGGGGAGGAACACCGGGGAGCTGTTTTTT. Its translation: CASNPGGRNTGELFF.

The V gene is TRBV7-3, the J gene TRBJ2-7; 8 bases match TRBD1. Germline-derived CDR1 and CDR2 are SGHTA and FQGTGA. The CDR3 runs to 16 residues. The J segment lost 1 base and the V segment lost 4 bases, leaving 9 bases of the junction unmatched. This chain's CDR3 is CASSSATGEVSYEQYF. The CDR3 coding sequence is TGTGCCAGCAGCTCTGCGACAGGGGAGGTTTCCTACGAGCAGTACTTC.

This chain uses TRBV19 with TRBJ2-5; D gene uncertain. Germline lookup yields CDR1 LNHDA and CDR2 SQIVND (reference sequence). The germline V and J ends were trimmed by 3 bases and 4 bases, with 9 bases remaining between them. The length of the CDR3 is 13 residues. Here the CDR3 DNA reads TGTGCCAGTAGTATCGGTCGAGGAGAGACCCAGTACTTC. Amino acid sequence: CASSIGRGETQYF.

The genes are TRBV29-1 and TRBJ1-1; tentative D call: TRBD1 (5 bases). This CDR3 spans 14 amino acids. V lost 6 bases, J lost 11 bases, and 25 bases lay in between. The V gene's germline CDR1 is SQVTM and CDR2 ANQGSEA. This CDR3 reads CSVAEAQGGSKAFF. The DNA of the CDR3 is TGCAGCGTAGCTGAGGCGCAGGGTGGGTCCAAGGCTTTCTTT.

The chain carries TRBV4-2 and TRBJ2-2, with D hard to call. CDR3 length equals 17 residues. V was clipped by 1 base and J by 4 bases, with 16 bases between them. Per the germline V gene, CDR1 is LGHNA and CDR2 is YNFKEQ. The CDR3: CASSQADSFSGTGELFF. The CDR3 DNA reads as TGTGCCAGCAGCCAAGCCGACTCCTTTTCGGGCACCGGGGAGCTGTTTTTT.

This clone is a singleton in its sample. The V and J genes are TRBV27 and TRBJ2-2; D remains ambiguous. Trimming left V 5 bases short and J 1 base short, with 11 bases between. The CDR3 spans 15 residues. Germline values: CDR1 MNHEY, CDR2 SMNVEV (reference sequence). The CDR3 bases are TGTGCCAGCAGTCCGCGCGCAGGGAACACCGGGGAGCTGTTTTTT. This sequence encodes CASSPRAGNTGELFF.

This clone was seen a few times. This chain joins TRBV9 and TRBJ2-7; 11 bases are shared with TRBD2. CDR1 SGDLS and CDR2 YYNGEE come from the germline V gene. The CDR3 extends over 15 amino acids. Germline trimming cut 2 bases from V and 3 bases from J; bases unmatched to any gene: 4. As DNA, the CDR3 is TGTGCCAGCAGCGTCACCGGGACTAGCGGCTACGAGCAGTACTTC. It specifies CASSVTGTSGYEQYF. Variable domain in full (rest from reference TRBV9 and TRBJ2-7): DSGVTQTPKHLITATGQRVTLRCSPRSGDLSVYWYQQSLDQGLQFLIQYYNGEERAKGNILERFSAQQFPDLHSELNLSSLELGDSALYFCASSVTGTSGYEQYFGPGTRLTVT.

The chain employs TRBV3-1 (or the pseudogene TRBV3-2) and TRBJ2-1; 8 bases match TRBD2. The trim removed 4 bases at V and 8 bases at J, leaving 7 bases unmatched. CDR3 length equals 14 residues. The germline CDR1 and CDR2 sequences are LGHDT and YNNKEL (reference sequence). CDR3 DNA sequence: TGTGCCAGCAGCCCCCCGGAGCGGGGGTATGAGCAGTTCTTC. As protein: CASSPPERGYEQFF.

V usage is TRBV24-1 and J usage is TRBJ2-2, with D possibly TRBD2 on 6 matching bases. Per germline, CDR1 KGHDR and CDR2 SFDVKD. V was cut by 6 bases and J by 2 bases, with 15 bases left in between. CDR3 length: 16 residues. CDR3 DNA: TGTGCCACCAGTCGCGCGGGACCTATTAACACCGGGGAGCTGTTTTTT. Encoded protein: CATSRAGPINTGELFF.

This chain connects TRBV14 to TRBJ1-4, with 7 positions matching TRBD1. The CDR3 totals 14 residues. Trimming took 4 bases from V and 4 from J; bases not matched to a gene: 3. Germline V CDR1 and CDR2: SGHDN, FVKESK. In DNA form, the CDR3 reads TGTGCCAGCAGCCGAGGACAGGTTAATGAAAAACTGTTTTTT. This gives the protein CASSRGQVNEKLFF.

The DNA of the CDR3 is TGTGCCAGCAGTGACGGCAGGGGTTTTGGCACTGAAGCTTTCTTT. Translation gives CASSDGRGFGTEAFF. The chain has TRBV5-5 and TRBJ1-1; TRBD1 might be the D (6 bases). The CDR3 is 15 residues long. Trimming stripped 5 bases from V and 4 bases from J, with 18 bases between. Germline V lookup: CDR1 SGHKS, CDR2 YYEKEE (reference sequence).

The chain has TRBV7-9 and TRBJ1-1, with TRBD1 as a possible D gene (5 bases). The ends were cut back, 1 base at V and 5 bases at J, with 14 bases in the middle. The CDR3 totals 15 residues. Germline assignment: CDR1 SEHNR and CDR2 FQNEAQ (reference sequence). CDR3 region: CASSLGRGSTTEAFF. The CDR3 DNA reads TGTGCCAGCAGCTTAGGTAGGGGTAGTACGACTGAAGCTTTCTTT.

The chain uses TRBV7-8 and TRBJ2-3; TRBD2 might be the D (6 bases). The CDR3 length is 14 residues. The V gene's germline CDR1 is SGHVS and CDR2 FQNEAQ. Trimming removed 0 bases from V and 5 bases from J, with 9 bases in between. CDR3 loop: CASSLAGGKDTQYF. CDR3 bases: TGTGCCAGCAGCTTAGCAGGAGGGAAAGATACGCAGTATTTT.

The gene calls are TRBV18 and TRBJ2-5; D is unresolved. CDR3 length: 13 residues. Germline-derived CDR1 and CDR2 are KGHSH and LQKENI. The V end was cut by 0 bases, the J end by 4 bases, with 6 bases between. The CDR3 spells CASSPPQAETQYF. The CDR3 DNA sequence: TGTGCCAGCTCACCACCGCAGGCAGAGACCCAGTACTTC.

This rearrangement joins TRBV14 to TRBJ2-7; D might be TRBD1 (6 bases). Germline CDR1 SGHDN, CDR2 FVKESK. V was shortened by 6 bases and J by 4 bases, with 10 bases between the two germline ends. The CDR3 has 12 residues. The CDR3 DNA follows: TGTGCCAGCAGTTTCAGGGGTTACGAGCAGTACTTC. Translation gives CASSFRGYEQYF.

This clone was observed a few times. The V and J genes are TRBV7-2 and TRBJ2-3; maybe TRBD2 (6 bases). The CDR3 spans 16 residues. V lost 5 bases, J lost 1 base, and 16 bases lay in between. Per the germline V gene, CDR1 is SGHTA and CDR2 is FQGNSA. CDR3 coding DNA: TGTGCCAGCAGCATCGGGGGTGCGCTGGGCACAGATACGCAGTATTTT. As protein: CASSIGGALGTDTQYF.

The rearrangement uses TRBV5-1 and TRBJ1-2; 9 bases match TRBD1. Germline V gene lookup returns CDR1 SGHRS and CDR2 YFSETQ. This CDR3 is built from 14 residues. V lost 3 bases and J lost 7; bases outside the gene matches: 7. CDR3 DNA sequence: TGCGCCAGCAGCTCGGGACAGGGAAGTAGTGGCTACACCTTC. Translating it yields CASSSGQGSSGYTF.

In this sample, this clone turned up a few times. CDR3 sequence (DNA): TGTGCCAGCAGTTACGATTCCGGGACTAGCGGGGCCACGCAGTATTTT. Translating gives CASSYDSGTSGATQYF. The gene calls are TRBV6-5 and TRBJ2-3; 13 bases fit TRBD2. V shed 2 bases, J shed 9 bases, and the junction held 8 bases outside the gene matches. The length of the CDR3 is 16 residues. CDR1 and CDR2 from the germline V gene are MNHEY and SVGAGI.

V is TRBV12-3 or TRBV12-4 and J is TRBJ2-7; the match to TRBD2 covers 13 bases. The CDR3 totals 13 residues. V lost 4 bases to trimming and J lost 7 bases; unmatched junction nucleotides: 1. CDR3 DNA: TGTGCCAGCAGTTCGGGACTAGCGGGGGAGCAGTACTTC. It is translated as CASSSGLAGEQYF.

The rearrangement uses TRBV30 and TRBJ1-4, with 7 bases aligning to TRBD1. V lost 4 bases to trimming and J lost 5 bases; unmatched junction nucleotides: 10. The CDR3 loop spans 15 amino acids. From germline, CDR1 is GTSNPN and CDR2 SVGIG (reference sequence). CDR3 nucleotide sequence: TGTGCCTGGAACCCCACCGGGACAGTGAATGAAAAACTGTTTTTT. Its protein is CAWNPTGTVNEKLFF.

V gene TRBV6-5 combines with J gene TRBJ2-3; D possibly corresponds to TRBD1 (6 bases). Trimming stripped 5 bases from V and 2 bases from J, with 14 bases between. The V gene's germline CDR1 is MNHEY and CDR2 SVGAGI. The CDR3 runs 15 residues. This CDR3 is CASSRGTFLTDTQYF. The CDR3 DNA reads TGTGCCAGCAGTCGTGGGACATTCCTCACAGATACGCAGTATTTT.

The chain combines TRBV5-5 with TRBJ1-5; D perhaps matches TRBD1 (5 bases). Trimming left V 3 bases short and J 0 bases short, with 10 bases between. The CDR3 sequence is 15 residues long. The germline V gene has CDR1 SGHKS and CDR2 YYEKEE (reference sequence). CDR3: CASSWSRDSNQPQHF. In nucleotides, the CDR3 is TGTGCCAGCAGCTGGTCCAGGGATAGCAATCAGCCCCAGCATTTT.

The chain has TRBV15 and TRBJ2-7; no clear D gene. CDR1 LNHNV and CDR2 YYDKDF come from the germline V gene (reference sequence). The V end lost 0 bases, the J end lost 2 bases, and 8 bases lay between the germline ends. The CDR3 runs to 14 residues. CDR3 coding DNA: TGTGCCACCAGCAGAGAGAACAGCCCCTACGAGCAGTACTTC. Residues: CATSRENSPYEQYF.

The chain has TRBV9 and TRBJ2-1; 8 positions match TRBD2. V lost 0 bases to trimming and J lost 4 bases; unmatched junction nucleotides: 3. Per germline, CDR1 SGDLS and CDR2 YYNGEE. This CDR3 contains 15 residues. DNA of the CDR3: TGTGCCAGCAGCGTAGTGGCGGGGGGATACAATGAGCAGTTCTTC. It yields the protein CASSVVAGGYNEQFF.